The 32 T cell receptor beta chains below were found in one sample sequenced in a study of blood T cell repertoires in COVID-19. Profiled with immunoSEQ multiplex PCR; TCRdb holds only in-frame clones, not every one. Here the sample spans about 220,000 clones, roughly 85% being singletons. The material sequenced was peripheral blood. All receptors derive from a woman aged 65 to 85 with COVID-19, enrolled during active disease.

This clone has only one observation. The chain employs TRBV4-3 and TRBJ1-6, with D possibly being TRBD1 (5 bases). Germline V gives CDR1 LGHNA, CDR2 YSLEER. The CDR3 loop spans 13 amino acids. Between the trimmed V and J ends, which lost 2 bases and 9 bases, there was a span of 8 bases. CDR3 region: CASSQTGSSPLHF. The CDR3 DNA is TGCGCCAGCAGCCAAACAGGTTCTTCACCCCTCCACTTT.

This clone was seen just once. V gene TRBV12-2 combines with J gene TRBJ2-2; the listed D gene, TRBD1, was not tested against the DNA. TRBV12-2 is an annotated pseudogene. The CDR3 has 16 amino acids. The DNA of the CDR3 is TGTGCAAGTCGCACCCTGGACAGGGAATGTACCGGGGAGCTGTTTTTT. Amino acid sequence: CASRTLDRECTGELFF.

This clone has a handful of counts. The chain employs TRBV29-1 and TRBJ2-5, with D possibly being TRBD1 (5 bases). The CDR3 totals 11 residues. Trimming shortened V by 7 bases and J by 4 bases, and 10 bases separated the two germline ends. Germline loops: CDR1 SQVTM, CDR2 ANQGSEA. The CDR3 nucleotides are TGCAGCGGGCGGCAGGGAGAGACCCAGTACTTC. The encoded protein is CSGRQGETQYF.

The chain joins TRBV6-2 or TRBV6-3 to TRBJ2-7; 11 bases are shared with TRBD1. With 6 bases clipped from V and 7 bases from J, the junction kept 11 bases outside the gene matches. This CDR3 has 15 residues. CDR1 is MNHEY and CDR2 is SVGEGT in the germline V gene. The CDR3 protein is CASSVPGQGGMEQYF. The CDR3 DNA reads TGTGCCAGCAGCGTACCGGGACAGGGGGGAATGGAGCAGTACTTC.

The chain uses TRBV7-9 and TRBJ1-3, with D possibly TRBD1 on 6 matching bases. CDR1 and CDR2 (germline): SEHNR, FQNEAQ (reference sequence). The CDR3 is 14 residues long. The V end lost 8 bases, the J end lost 0 bases, and 11 bases lay between the germline ends. The CDR3 region is CASRTGSSGNTIYF. The CDR3 DNA sequence: TGTGCCAGCCGCACAGGGTCCTCTGGAAACACCATATATTTT.

V and J are TRBV18 and TRBJ2-3; 13 bases align to TRBD2. CDR3 size: 15 residues. Germline lookup yields CDR1 KGHSH and CDR2 LQKENI. With 6 bases clipped from V and 2 bases from J, the junction kept 2 bases outside the gene matches. The CDR3, as DNA: TGTGCCAGCTCCGGGACTAGCGGGGACACAGATACGCAGTATTTT. This sequence encodes CASSGTSGDTDTQYF. The whole variable domain, filled in from reference TRBV18 and TRBJ2-3, reads NAGVMQNPRHLVRRRGQEARLRCSPMKGHSHVYWYRQLPEEGLKFMVYLQKENIIDESGMPKERFSAEFPKEGPSILRIQQVVRGDSAAYFCASSGTSGDTDTQYFGPGTRLTVL.

The sample holds one count of this clone. The genes are TRBV18 and TRBJ2-2; D ambiguous. CDR3 size: 14 residues. The V gene's germline CDR1 is KGHSH and CDR2 LQKENI. V was trimmed by 2 bases and J by 8 bases, leaving 12 bases between them. The CDR3 loop is CASSPIASPGELFF. In DNA form, the CDR3 reads TGTGCCAGCTCACCAATCGCGTCACCTGGGGAGCTGTTTTTT.

CDR3 bases: TGTGCCAGCAGTTACCCCGCGGGGGGGCAAAGGACGCAGTATTTT. Amino acids: CASSYPAGGQRTQYF. The genes are TRBV6-2 or TRBV6-3 and TRBJ2-3; 9 nucleotides line up with TRBD2. The CDR3 has 15 amino acids. V was clipped by 2 bases and J by 9 bases; unmatched bases: 9. Germline V gene lookup returns CDR1 MNHEY and CDR2 SVGEGT.

This rearrangement joins TRBV9 to TRBJ2-1; 12 bases agree with TRBD2. CDR1 and CDR2 (germline): SGDLS, YYNGEE. The CDR3 loop spans 18 amino acids. Trimming removed 0 bases from V and 4 bases from J; junction bases left unmatched: 8. The CDR3 coding sequence is TGTGCCAGCAGCGTAGTGGCTAGCGGGGGGGCGCGGTACAATGAGCAGTTCTTC. Its translation: CASSVVASGGARYNEQFF. The full variable domain, completed using reference TRBV9 and TRBJ2-1, is DSGVTQTPKHLITATGQRVTLRCSPRSGDLSVYWYQQSLDQGLQFLIQYYNGEERAKGNILERFSAQQFPDLHSELNLSSLELGDSALYFCASSVVASGGARYNEQFFGPGTRLTVL.

The rearrangement links TRBV6-4 to TRBJ1-2; perhaps TRBD1 as D (6 bases). Germline V gene lookup returns CDR1 MRHNA and CDR2 SNTAGT. Trimming cost V 0 bases and J 4 bases, with 12 bases left between them. The CDR3 contains 15 residues. CDR3: CASSDSTGLIYGYTF. CDR3 nucleotide sequence: TGTGCCAGCAGTGACTCAACAGGGTTGATCTATGGCTACACCTTC.

The rearrangement joins TRBV7-3 to TRBJ2-2; 11 nucleotides line up with TRBD2. The CDR3 has 17 residues. Unmatched junction bases numbered 9, after V lost 5 bases and J lost 4 bases. CDR1 is SGHTA and CDR2 is FQGTGA in the germline V gene. CDR3 sequence reads: CASSLSGTSGRTGELFF. CDR3 DNA: TGTGCCAGCAGCCTAAGTGGGACTAGCGGCCGCACCGGGGAGCTGTTTTTT.

V and J are TRBV7-3 and TRBJ2-3; D not resolved. The V gene lost 5 bases and the J gene lost 3 bases, with 12 bases spanning the gap. CDR3 length: 14 amino acids. Germline CDR1 is SGHTA and CDR2 is FQGTGA. The CDR3 sequence is CASSSDLSTDTQYF. CDR3 sequence (DNA): TGTGCCAGCAGCAGCGACCTATCGACAGATACGCAGTATTTT.

In DNA form, the CDR3 reads TGTGCCAGGGACCAGGGATACACTGAAGCTTTCTTT. Translating gives CARDQGYTEAFF. The rearrangement joins TRBV27 to TRBJ1-1; D is perhaps TRBD1 (5 bases). This CDR3 contains 12 residues. The V gene's germline CDR1 is MNHEY and CDR2 SMNVEV (reference sequence). The ends were cut back, 9 bases at V and 3 bases at J, with 11 bases in the middle.

This sequence joins TRBV6-2 or TRBV6-3 and TRBJ2-2, with D possibly being TRBD2 (6 bases). CDR3 length: 15 amino acids. Germline-derived CDR1 and CDR2 are MNHEY and SVGEGT. V was trimmed by 5 bases and J by 1 base, leaving 11 bases between them. In nucleotides, the CDR3 is TGTGCCAGCAGTCCCGGGACTTGGAACACCGGGGAGCTGTTTTTT. Its protein product is CASSPGTWNTGELFF.

The chain combines TRBV5-1 with TRBJ1-6; 9 bases are shared with TRBD1. This CDR3 has 15 amino acids. The trim removed 4 bases at V and 8 bases at J, leaving 7 bases unmatched. Germline CDR1 is SGHRS and CDR2 is YFSETQ. CDR3 residues: CASSMGQGTYSPLHF. CDR3 DNA: TGCGCCAGCAGCATGGGACAGGGAACTTATTCACCCCTCCACTTT.

This clone was counted between two and nine times. This sequence joins TRBV27 and TRBJ1-2; D not certain. The CDR3 is 16 residues long. Trimming pared 6 bases from V and 3 bases from J, leaving 20 bases between. Germline V gene data show CDR1 as MNHEY and CDR2 as SMNVEV (reference sequence). CDR3 in amino acids: CASSLTSGRVHYGYTF. The CDR3 DNA reads as TGTGCCAGCAGCTTGACGAGCGGCAGAGTGCACTATGGCTACACCTTC.

This clone was recorded a few times. The chain has TRBV29-1 and TRBJ1-1; tentative D call: TRBD1 (5 bases). CDR1 is SQVTM and CDR2 is ANQGSEA in the germline V gene. Trimming took off 6 bases at V and 1 base at J, with 9 bases between the two ends. CDR3 length: 12 residues. The CDR3 protein is CSVDTGNTEAFF. For the CDR3, the DNA is TGCAGCGTGGACACGGGGAACACTGAAGCTTTCTTT.

This rearrangement joins TRBV29-1 to TRBJ2-3, with TRBD2 matching over 12 bases. CDR1 is SQVTM and CDR2 is ANQGSEA in the germline V gene. After removal of 7 bases from V and 0 bases from J, the junction contained 8 bases not matched to a gene. CDR3 size: 16 residues. The CDR3 loop reads CSGRLAGASSTDTQYF. CDR3 nucleotide sequence: TGCAGCGGCCGACTAGCGGGGGCCTCTAGCACAGATACGCAGTATTTT.

The J gene is TRBJ1-1, the V gene TRBV29-1; 7 bases line up with TRBD1. The ends lost 3 bases at V and 7 bases at J; junction bases unmatched: 8. In germline, CDR1 is SQVTM, CDR2 ANQGSEA. This CDR3 is 13 amino acids long. CDR3 residues: CSVDNSRTGEAFF. The CDR3 DNA is TGCAGCGTTGACAATTCGAGGACAGGTGAAGCTTTCTTT.

This chain joins TRBV7-2 and TRBJ1-3; 9 nucleotides agree with TRBD1. The germline gives CDR1 SGHTA, CDR2 FQGNSA. The CDR3 extends over 14 amino acids. Unmatched junction bases numbered 2, after V lost 4 bases and J lost 4 bases. CDR3 loop: CASSSGQGGNTIYF. Here the CDR3 DNA reads TGTGCCAGCAGCTCCGGACAGGGGGGAAACACCATATATTTT.

This clone came up a few times. Other nucleotide sequences in the sample specify the same CDR3. This chain links TRBV7-3 with TRBJ2-7, with D possibly TRBD2 on 6 matching bases. The CDR3 covers 15 residues. Trimming took off 0 bases at V and 4 bases at J, with 13 bases between the two ends. The germline V gene has CDR1 SGHTA and CDR2 FQGTGA. The DNA of the CDR3 is TGTGCCAGCAGCTTAACGGGGCGGGGTCGATACGAGCAGTACTTC. As protein: CASSLTGRGRYEQYF.

V usage is TRBV4-2 and J usage is TRBJ2-2; tentative D call: TRBD1 (8 bases). CDR1 and CDR2 from the germline V gene are LGHNA and YNFKEQ. The CDR3 is 15 amino acids. Trimming took 3 bases from V and 7 from J, leaving 15 bases between them. Here the CDR3 DNA reads TGTGCCAGCAGCCAGGTGGACAGGGAGGGCGGGGAGCTGTTTTTT. Protein: CASSQVDREGGELFF.

On this clone itself: One end of the junction does not line up with germline, which may come from a read error. The chain links TRBV7-7 to TRBJ2-6, with 9 bases identical to TRBD1. The CDR3 totals 19 residues. CDR1 is SSHAT, CDR2 FNYEAQ, per germline (reference sequence). Written as DNA, the CDR3 is TGTGCTAGCAGCCCTTATCGGGACAGGGAAGGGCCTGGGGCCAACGTCCTGACTTTC. As protein: CASSPYRDREGPGANVLTF.

V and J are TRBV27 and TRBJ1-2, with 9 bases aligning to TRBD1. CDR1 is MNHEY, CDR2 SMNVEV, per germline (reference sequence). V was clipped by 5 bases and J by 4 bases; unmatched bases: 8. The CDR3 consists of 15 residues. CDR3 protein: CASSGIQGAGYGYTF. In DNA form, the CDR3 reads TGTGCCAGCAGTGGCATACAGGGGGCCGGCTATGGCTACACCTTC.

The J gene is TRBJ1-5, the V gene TRBV28, with 10 bases aligning to TRBD1. The CDR3 length is 20 residues. Germline V CDR1 and CDR2: MDHEN, SYDVKM. V lost 6 bases to trimming and J lost 0 bases; unmatched junction nucleotides: 17. CDR3 sequence reads: CASSQHPGQGFGYSNQPQHF. In nucleotides, the CDR3 is TGTGCCAGCAGCCAACACCCGGGACAGGGGTTCGGATATAGCAATCAGCCCCAGCATTTT.

This chain joins TRBV27 and TRBJ2-7; 7 nucleotides agree with TRBD2. The CDR3 contains 15 residues. CDR1 and CDR2 (germline): MNHEY, SMNVEV (reference sequence). The V gene end was trimmed by 3 bases and the J gene end by 2 bases; junction bases not matched to a gene: 7. The CDR3: CASSLTSSLTYEQYF. The CDR3 coding sequence is TGTGCCAGCAGTTTGACTAGCTCTTTGACCTACGAGCAGTACTTC.

V gene TRBV6-6 combines with J gene TRBJ1-1, with D tentatively TRBD1 (5 bases). The germline gives CDR1 MNHNY, CDR2 SVGAGI (reference sequence). V was cut by 5 bases and J by 1 base, with 17 bases left in between. This CDR3 comprises 16 residues. Here the CDR3 reads CASSQNVGHANTEAFF. CDR3 bases: TGTGCCAGCAGTCAAAATGTTGGACACGCGAACACTGAAGCTTTCTTT.

This rearrangement joins TRBV14 to TRBJ2-5, with TRBD2 matching 8 bases. The CDR3 spans 17 residues. CDR1 is SGHDN and CDR2 is FVKESK in the germline V gene. Trimming at V came to 4 bases and at J to 4 bases, leaving 14 bases not matched to a gene. The CDR3 DNA is TGTGCCAGCAGCCTCTGGGCGGGAGGAAGGAAGTCAGAGACCCAGTACTTC. Encoded protein: CASSLWAGGRKSETQYF.

This rearrangement joins TRBV4-1 to TRBJ2-2; 13 bases map to TRBD2. V gave up 4 bases and J gave up 6 bases; unmatched junction bases: 2. Per germline, CDR1 MGHRA and CDR2 YSYEKL. The CDR3 has 15 amino acids. The DNA for the CDR3 is TGCGCCAGCAGCCCAACTAGCGGGAGGGCCGGGGAGCTGTTTTTT. Encoded protein: CASSPTSGRAGELFF.

The chain is built from TRBV7-2 and TRBJ1-5; D ambiguous. V lost 4 bases and J lost 4, with 5 bases in between. Looked up from germline, CDR1 is SGHTA and CDR2 is FQGNSA. CDR3 length equals 12 residues. The CDR3, as DNA: TGTGCCAGCAGCTCTCCGAATCAGCCCCAGCATTTT. This encodes CASSSPNQPQHF.

The J gene is TRBJ1-2, the V gene TRBV19; TRBD1 matches 7 bases. V lost 4 bases to trimming and J lost 4 bases; unmatched junction nucleotides: 6. CDR3 length: 14 residues. Germline CDR1 is LNHDA and CDR2 is SQIVND (reference sequence). The DNA of the CDR3 is TGTGCCAGTAGTAGCCCGACAGGGCTCTATGGCTACACCTTC. Residues: CASSSPTGLYGYTF.

With regard to this clone: Other DNA sequences of this sample code for an identical CDR3. The chain links TRBV19 to TRBJ1-1; the D gene is possibly TRBD1 (5 bases). The CDR3 is 13 residues long. Trimming cost V 2 bases and J 4 bases, with 8 bases left between them. CDR1 is LNHDA and CDR2 is SQIVND in the germline V gene (reference sequence). The CDR3 spells CASSIQGSTEAFF. In nucleotides, the CDR3 is TGTGCCAGTAGTATACAGGGTAGCACTGAAGCTTTCTTT.